This TCR beta chain was identified in a study of cytomegalovirus exposure and HLA in healthy donors. 60 Vbeta and 13 Jbeta primers were used in PCR. Sequencing was performed with immunoSEQ multiplex PCR; in TCRdb, only in-frame clones are kept and a portion is missing. The data contain 210,000 or so clones, almost 80% of them singletons. The CDR3 runs to 17 residues. V lost 3 bases, J lost 6 bases, and 10 bases stayed unmatched. From germline, CDR1 is SNHLY and CDR2 FYNNEI. The J gene is TRBJ2-7, the V gene TRBV2; 14 nucleotides align to TRBD2. The sample consisted of PBMCs. This receptor was identified in a man aged 18 to 30 in good health and CMV-seronegative. The CDR3 here is CASSDGLAGGLLCEQYF. The CDR3 coding sequence is TGTGCCAGCAGTGACGGACTAGCGGGGGGCCTCCTTTGCGAGCAGTACTTC.